These 7 T cell receptor beta chains were all obtained from the same sample, sequenced in a study of beta chain features in type 1 diabetes (dated by TCRdb to the late 2010s). Which antigens these TCRs recognize remains unknown. Library preparation used the immunoSEQ multiplex PCR assay. The entire amount of isolated RNA was reverse transcribed using the High Capacity cDNA Reverse Transcription Kit, so the sequenced TCRB transcripts were expressed ones. Imported from immuneACCESS, the table was reduced by TCRdb to in-frame sequences with V and J called. These copies leave out some clones; in studies compared against another copy, an unresolved V gene accounts for under half, and the cause of the remainder is not known. The sample table holds about 230,000 clones, of which more than 15% were seen once. Approximately 0.086% of the sample is taken by the ten largest. Points the paper makes about the study in general: A moderate but significant shortening of TCRB CDR3 length was observed in type 1 diabetes patients in all four CD4+ subsets.

The sequenced sample was naive CD4+ T cells from blood. Explained via the paper, the cell subset or site label denotes: true naive CD4+ T cells. Receptor source: a man under 40 with type 1 diabetes.

This clone came up a few times. The rearrangement joins TRBV29-1 to TRBJ2-7; D is undetermined. With 5 bases removed from V and 6 bases from J, the gap between germline ends came to 14 bases. The CDR3 totals 12 residues. Germline assignment: CDR1 SQVTM and CDR2 ANQGSEA. CDR3 sequence: CSVTYPRTEQYF. CDR3 nucleotides: TGCAGCGTTACATACCCTAGGACCGAGCAGTACTTC.

This clone was seen a handful of times. The V call is TRBV29-1, the J call TRBJ2-7; possibly TRBD1 for D (6 bases). Trimming took off 6 bases at V and 2 bases at J, with 17 bases between the two ends. The CDR3 loop spans 14 amino acids. Germline V gene lookup returns CDR1 SQVTM and CDR2 ANQGSEA. The CDR3 sequence: CSVARPQGAYEQYF. The DNA of the CDR3 is TGCAGCGTGGCTAGGCCACAGGGAGCCTACGAGCAGTACTTC.

This clone was recorded a few times. The chain couples TRBV4-1 to TRBJ2-6; 10 nucleotides align to TRBD1. Germline loops: CDR1 MGHRA, CDR2 YSYEKL. V was clipped by 8 bases and J by 4 bases; unmatched bases: 5. This CDR3 has 15 residues. In DNA, the CDR3 is TGCGCCAGCCGACAGGGGGCGGCGGGGGCCAACGTCCTGACTTTC. It specifies CASRQGAAGANVLTF.

The chain couples TRBV7-8 to TRBJ2-7; D may be TRBD1 (6 bases). This CDR3 contains 14 residues. The germline V and J ends were trimmed by 0 bases and 3 bases, with 9 bases remaining between them. Germline-derived CDR1 and CDR2 are SGHVS and FQNEAQ. In DNA, the CDR3 is TGTGCCAGCAGCTTAGCGGTCAGGGGCTACGAGCAGTACTTC. As protein: CASSLAVRGYEQYF. The whole variable domain, remainder taken from reference TRBV7-8 and TRBJ2-7, is GAGVSQSPRYKVAKRGQDVALRCDPISGHVSLFWYQQALGQGPEFLTYFQNEAQLDKSGLPSDRFFAERPEGSVSTLKIQRTQQEDSAVYLCASSLAVRGYEQYFGPGTRLTVT.

The J gene is TRBJ2-6, the V gene TRBV15; D gene uncertain. CDR1 LNHNV and CDR2 YYDKDF come from the germline V gene (reference sequence). The V and J ends lost 1 base and 1 base respectively, with 2 bases between them. CDR3 length: 14 residues. CDR3 sequence: CATSRGSGANVLTF. CDR3 bases: TGTGCCACCAGCAGAGGTTCTGGGGCCAACGTCCTGACTTTC.

J is TRBJ2-7 and V is TRBV28; 9 nucleotides match TRBD1. CDR1 is MDHEN and CDR2 is SYDVKM in the germline V gene. The CDR3 is made up of 13 amino acids. V lost 4 bases to trimming and J lost 6 bases; unmatched junction nucleotides: 4. The CDR3, as DNA: TGTGCCAGCAGTTGGACAGGGGCTGCCGAGCAGTACTTC. Translation gives CASSWTGAAEQYF.

There are a few counts of this clone. The V gene is TRBV28, the J gene TRBJ2-7, with 7 nucleotides matching TRBD2. The trim removed 5 bases at V and 7 bases at J, leaving 8 bases unmatched. The CDR3 length is 13 residues. CDR1 and CDR2 from the germline V gene are MDHEN and SYDVKM. In nucleotides, the CDR3 is TGTGCCAGCAGTCCCGGGGGGATACGGGAGCAGTACTTC. Amino acid sequence: CASSPGGIREQYF.